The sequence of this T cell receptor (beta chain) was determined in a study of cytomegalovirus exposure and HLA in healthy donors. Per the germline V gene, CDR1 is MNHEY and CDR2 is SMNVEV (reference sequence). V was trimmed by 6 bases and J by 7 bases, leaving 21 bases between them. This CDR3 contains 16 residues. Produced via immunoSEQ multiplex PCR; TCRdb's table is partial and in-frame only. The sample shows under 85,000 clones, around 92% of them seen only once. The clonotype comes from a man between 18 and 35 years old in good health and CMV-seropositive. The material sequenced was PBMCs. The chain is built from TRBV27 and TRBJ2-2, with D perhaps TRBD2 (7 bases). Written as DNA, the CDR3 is TGTGCCAGCAGATGGAGGGGGGGGCGGGTCGTCGGGGAGCTGTTTTTT. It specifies CASRWRGGRVVGELFF.